These 3 T cell receptor beta chains share one sample of origin, sequenced in a study of blood T cells in healthy people across ages (dated by TCRdb to about 2015). Library construction relied on 5' RACE. The listed sequencing device is Illumina HiSeq 2500. The second PCR ran for about 6 to 12 cycles and used a J-beta primer mix along with a sample-barcoded 5' primer. TCRdb handled the public reads itself, with Q25 trimming in fastp and clone calling in MiXCR, and kept productive beta chains. Every distinct CDR3 protein forms one entry, paired with its most common genes and DNA. This sample is represented by about a million distinct CDR3 sequences; roughly 50% of them were singletons. About 20% of the sample lies in the top ten. Sequenced: blood. All receptors derive from a woman aged 60 to 75 in good health.

This clonotype was recorded once. The chain uses TRBV27 and TRBJ2-3; TRBD1 matches 7 bases. CDR1 and CDR2 from the germline V gene are MNHEY and SMNVEV (reference sequence). The CDR3 spans 13 residues. Trimming cost V 5 bases and J 6 bases; bases outside gene matches: 5. As DNA, the CDR3 is TGTGCCAGCAGTAACAGGGGAAGGGATACGCAGTATTTT. Protein product: CASSNRGRDTQYF.

In its sample, this clonotype was seen once. The V gene is TRBV30, the J gene TRBJ2-3; 7 bases line up with TRBD2. Germline loops: CDR1 GTSNPN, CDR2 SVGIG (reference sequence). V dropped 5 bases and J dropped 0; count of bases not matched to a gene: 2. This CDR3 is 13 amino acids long. CDR3 protein: CAWGSGSTDTQYF. The CDR3 DNA follows: TGTGCCTGGGGTAGCGGGAGCACAGATACGCAGTATTTT.

V gene TRBV24-1 combines with J gene TRBJ2-1; D might be TRBD1 (6 bases). V was trimmed by 4 bases and J by 4 bases, leaving 13 bases between them. The CDR3 consists of 15 residues. Germline V gene lookup returns CDR1 KGHDR and CDR2 SFDVKD. The CDR3 sequence is CATSDPGTPYNEQFF. The CDR3 DNA reads as TGTGCCACCAGTGACCCGGGGACACCTTACAATGAGCAGTTCTTC.